The 3 T cell receptor beta chains given below trace back to one sample, sequenced in a study of chemoradiotherapy in HPV16-positive cancers. Profiled with immunoSEQ multiplex PCR; TCRdb holds only in-frame clones, not every one. The sample has several thousand clones, approximately 80% seen once. This material was acquired from a patient who underwent chemoradiotherapy. Receptor source: a human donor with HPV-associated anogenital cancer.

The chain carries TRBV4-3 and TRBJ1-1; TRBD1 is a possible D gene (5 bases). The V end lost 4 bases, the J end lost 3 bases, and 12 bases lay between the germline ends. The CDR3 loop spans 14 amino acids. Germline V CDR1 and CDR2: LGHNA, YSLEER. The CDR3 DNA is TGCGCCAGCAGCCCGTTTGGGGGGGACACTGAAGCTTTCTTT. Amino acids: CASSPFGGDTEAFF.

J is TRBJ2-2 and V is TRBV6-5, with D unresolved. V was trimmed by 7 bases and J by 0 bases, leaving 0 bases between them. The CDR3 covers 11 residues. From germline, CDR1 is MNHEY and CDR2 SVGAGI. The CDR3 region has the DNA TGTGCCAGCACGAACACCGGGGAGCTGTTTTTT. Amino acids: CASTNTGELFF.

The rearrangement links TRBV7-2 to TRBJ2-3; no firm D call. This CDR3 region has 14 residues. Germline values: CDR1 SGHTA, CDR2 FQGNSA. Trimming removed 5 bases from V and 5 bases from J, with 14 bases in between. CDR3 nucleotides: TGTGCCAGCAGCCCATTTGGCCCGAGAGATACGCAGTATTTT. This sequence encodes CASSPFGPRDTQYF. Using reference TRBV7-2 and TRBJ2-3 for the parts outside the CDR3, the full variable domain is GAGVSQSPSNKVTEKGKDVELRCDPISGHTALYWYRQSLGQGLEFLIYFQGNSAPDKSGLPSDRFSAERTGGSVSTLTIQRTQQEDSAVYLCASSPFGPRDTQYFGPGTRLTVL.